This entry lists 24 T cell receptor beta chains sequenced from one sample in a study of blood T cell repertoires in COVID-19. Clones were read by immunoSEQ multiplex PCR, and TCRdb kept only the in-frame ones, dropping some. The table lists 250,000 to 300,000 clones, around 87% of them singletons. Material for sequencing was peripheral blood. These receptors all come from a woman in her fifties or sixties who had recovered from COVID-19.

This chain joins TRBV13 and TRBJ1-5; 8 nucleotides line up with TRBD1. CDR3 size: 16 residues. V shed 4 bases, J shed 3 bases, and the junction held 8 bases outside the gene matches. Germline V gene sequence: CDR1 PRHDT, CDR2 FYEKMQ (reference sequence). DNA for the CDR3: TGTGCCAGCAGCTCCAGGACAGGGAACCCCAATCAGCCCCAGCATTTT. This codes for CASSSRTGNPNQPQHF.

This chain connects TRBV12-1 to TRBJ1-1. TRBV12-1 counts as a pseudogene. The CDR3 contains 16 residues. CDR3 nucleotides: TGTGCCAGACGAAATCTATTGTGGCTACGCGGCACTGAAGCTTTCTTT. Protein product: CARRNLLWLRGTEAFF.

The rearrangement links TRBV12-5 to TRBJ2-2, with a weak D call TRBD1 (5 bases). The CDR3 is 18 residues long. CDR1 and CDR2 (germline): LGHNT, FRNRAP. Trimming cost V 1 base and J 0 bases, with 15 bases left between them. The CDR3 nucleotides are TGTGCTAGTGGTTTGGCGATGACAGCCCTTTCGAACACCGGGGAGCTGTTTTTT. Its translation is CASGLAMTALSNTGELFF.

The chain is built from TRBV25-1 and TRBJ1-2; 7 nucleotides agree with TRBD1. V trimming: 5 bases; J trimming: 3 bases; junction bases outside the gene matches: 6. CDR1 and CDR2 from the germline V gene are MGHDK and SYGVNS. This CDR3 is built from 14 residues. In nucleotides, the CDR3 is TGTGCCAGCAGTCCCGGGACAGTTTACTATGGCTACACCTTC. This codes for CASSPGTVYYGYTF.

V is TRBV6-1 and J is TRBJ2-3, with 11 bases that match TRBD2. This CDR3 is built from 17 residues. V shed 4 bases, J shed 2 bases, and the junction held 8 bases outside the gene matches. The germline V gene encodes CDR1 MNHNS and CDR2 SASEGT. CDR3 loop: CASSALRLAGYTDTQYF. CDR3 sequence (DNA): TGTGCCAGCAGTGCCCTCAGACTAGCGGGGTACACAGATACGCAGTATTTT.

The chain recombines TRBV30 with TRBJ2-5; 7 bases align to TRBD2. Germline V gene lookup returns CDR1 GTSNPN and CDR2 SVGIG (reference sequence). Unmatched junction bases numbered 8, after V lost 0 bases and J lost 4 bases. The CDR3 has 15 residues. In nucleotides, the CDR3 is TGTGCCTGGAGTGTAACCCGGGGGGTGAGAGAGACCCAGTACTTC. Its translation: CAWSVTRGVRETQYF.

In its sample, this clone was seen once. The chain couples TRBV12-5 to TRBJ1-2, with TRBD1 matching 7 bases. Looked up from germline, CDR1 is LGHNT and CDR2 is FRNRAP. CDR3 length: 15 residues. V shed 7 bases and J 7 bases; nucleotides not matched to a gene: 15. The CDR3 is CASALQGKGSAGYTF. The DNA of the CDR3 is TGTGCTAGTGCCTTACAGGGGAAGGGCAGTGCTGGCTACACCTTC.

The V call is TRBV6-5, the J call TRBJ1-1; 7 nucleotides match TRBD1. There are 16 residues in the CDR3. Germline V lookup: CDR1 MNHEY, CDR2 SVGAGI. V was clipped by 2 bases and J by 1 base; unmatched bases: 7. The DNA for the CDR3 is TGTGCCAGCAGTTACAGGGGGCTGTCGAAGAACACTGAAGCTTTCTTT. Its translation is CASSYRGLSKNTEAFF.

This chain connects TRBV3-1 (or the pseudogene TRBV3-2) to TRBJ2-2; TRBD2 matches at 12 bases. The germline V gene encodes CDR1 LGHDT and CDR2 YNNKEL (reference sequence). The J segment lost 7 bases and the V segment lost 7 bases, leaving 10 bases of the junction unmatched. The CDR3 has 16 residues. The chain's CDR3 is CASTPLAGGPGGELFF. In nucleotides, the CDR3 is TGTGCCAGCACCCCTCTAGCGGGGGGGCCGGGCGGGGAGCTGTTTTTT.

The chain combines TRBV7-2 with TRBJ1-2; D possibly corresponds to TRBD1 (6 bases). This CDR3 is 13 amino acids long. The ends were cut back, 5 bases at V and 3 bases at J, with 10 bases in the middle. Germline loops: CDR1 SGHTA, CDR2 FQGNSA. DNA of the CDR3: TGTGCCAGCAGCAGGGACAAAGACTATGGCTACACCTTC. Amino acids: CASSRDKDYGYTF. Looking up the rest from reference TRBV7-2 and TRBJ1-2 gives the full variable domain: GAGVSQSPSNKVTEKGKDVELRCDPISGHTALYWYRQSLGQGLEFLIYFQGNSAPDKSGLPSDRFSAERTGGSVSTLTIQRTQQEDSAVYLCASSRDKDYGYTFGSGTRLTVV.

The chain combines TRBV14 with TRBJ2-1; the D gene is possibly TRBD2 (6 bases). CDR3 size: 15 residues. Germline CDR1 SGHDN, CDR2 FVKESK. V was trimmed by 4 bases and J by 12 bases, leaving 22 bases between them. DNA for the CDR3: TGTGCCAGCAGCCCGATAATTGGTTTTCTAGCGAGGCAGTTCTTC. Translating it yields CASSPIIGFLARQFF.

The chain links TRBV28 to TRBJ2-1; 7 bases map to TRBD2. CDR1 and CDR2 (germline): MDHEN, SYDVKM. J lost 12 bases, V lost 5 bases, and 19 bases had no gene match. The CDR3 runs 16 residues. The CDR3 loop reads CASSEAVAGDWGTQFF. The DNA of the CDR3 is TGTGCCAGCAGTGAGGCGGTGGCGGGAGACTGGGGAACGCAGTTCTTC.

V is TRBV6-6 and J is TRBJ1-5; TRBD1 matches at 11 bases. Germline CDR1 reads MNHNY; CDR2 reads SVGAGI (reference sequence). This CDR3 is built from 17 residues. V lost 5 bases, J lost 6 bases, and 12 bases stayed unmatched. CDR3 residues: CASSHHRDRGIGQPQHF. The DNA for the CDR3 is TGTGCCAGCAGTCACCACCGGGACAGGGGGATTGGTCAGCCCCAGCATTTT.

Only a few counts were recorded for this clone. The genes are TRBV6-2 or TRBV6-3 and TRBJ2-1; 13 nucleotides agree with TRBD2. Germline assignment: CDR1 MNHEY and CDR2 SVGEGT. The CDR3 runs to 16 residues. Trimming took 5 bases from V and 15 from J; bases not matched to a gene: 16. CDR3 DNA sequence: TGTGCCAGCAGTAACCCTGGACTAGCGGGAGCGTGGGTATGGTTCTTC. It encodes CASSNPGLAGAWVWFF.

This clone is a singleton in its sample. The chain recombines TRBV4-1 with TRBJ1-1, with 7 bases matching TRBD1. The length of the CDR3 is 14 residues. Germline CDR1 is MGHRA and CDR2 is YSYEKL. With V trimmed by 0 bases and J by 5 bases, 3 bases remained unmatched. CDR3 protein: CASSQERGLTEAFF. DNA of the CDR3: TGCGCCAGCAGCCAAGAAAGGGGGCTGACTGAAGCTTTCTTT.

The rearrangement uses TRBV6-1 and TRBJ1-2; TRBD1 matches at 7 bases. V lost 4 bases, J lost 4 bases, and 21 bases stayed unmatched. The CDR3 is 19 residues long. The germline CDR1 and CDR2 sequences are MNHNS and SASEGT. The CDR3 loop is CASSAFRHRGRFPVYGYTF. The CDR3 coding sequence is TGTGCCAGCAGTGCTTTCCGTCACAGGGGAAGGTTTCCGGTCTATGGCTACACCTTC.

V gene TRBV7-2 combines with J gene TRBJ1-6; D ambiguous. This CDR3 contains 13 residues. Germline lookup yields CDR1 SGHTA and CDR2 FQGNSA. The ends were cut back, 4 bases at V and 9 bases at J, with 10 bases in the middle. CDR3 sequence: CASSSGLGSPLHF. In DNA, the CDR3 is TGTGCCAGCAGCTCCGGACTGGGTTCACCCCTCCACTTT. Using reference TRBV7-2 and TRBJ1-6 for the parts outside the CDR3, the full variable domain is GAGVSQSPSNKVTEKGKDVELRCDPISGHTALYWYRQSLGQGLEFLIYFQGNSAPDKSGLPSDRFSAERTGGSVSTLTIQRTQQEDSAVYLCASSSGLGSPLHFGNGTRLTVT.

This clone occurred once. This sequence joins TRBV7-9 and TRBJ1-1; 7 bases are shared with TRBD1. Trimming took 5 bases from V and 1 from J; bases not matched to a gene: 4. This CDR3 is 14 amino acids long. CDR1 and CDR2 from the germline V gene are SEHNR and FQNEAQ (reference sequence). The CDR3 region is CASSAGTANTEAFF. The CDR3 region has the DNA TGTGCCAGCAGCGCCGGGACAGCGAACACTGAAGCTTTCTTT.

The CDR3 is CATSSDPAGGFYEKLFF. CDR3 bases: TGTGCCACCAGCAGCGACCCCGCAGGGGGATTCTATGAAAAACTGTTTTTT. The chain combines TRBV15 with TRBJ1-4; 7 bases line up with TRBD1. Germline V lookup: CDR1 LNHNV, CDR2 YYDKDF (reference sequence). This CDR3 has 17 amino acids. Trimming took 3 bases from V and 6 from J; bases not matched to a gene: 13.

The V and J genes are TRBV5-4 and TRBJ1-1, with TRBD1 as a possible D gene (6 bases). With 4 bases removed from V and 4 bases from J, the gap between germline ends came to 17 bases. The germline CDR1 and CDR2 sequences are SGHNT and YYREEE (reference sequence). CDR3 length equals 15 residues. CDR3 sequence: CASSDRGARITEAFF. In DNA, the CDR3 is TGTGCCAGCAGCGACCGGGGGGCCCGGATCACTGAAGCTTTCTTT.

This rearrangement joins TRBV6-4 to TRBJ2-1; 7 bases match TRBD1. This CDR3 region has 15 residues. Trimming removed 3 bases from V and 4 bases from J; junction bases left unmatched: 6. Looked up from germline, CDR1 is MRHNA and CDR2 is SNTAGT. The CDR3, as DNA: TGTGCCAGCAGTGAGGTACAGGGGTCGTACAATGAGCAGTTCTTC. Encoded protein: CASSEVQGSYNEQFF.

The DNA of the CDR3 is TGTGCCAGCAGCCGACAGGGCCCGTATGGCTACACCTTC. It codes for CASSRQGPYGYTF. This chain joins TRBV7-2 and TRBJ1-2, with 7 bases that match TRBD1. Germline-derived CDR1 and CDR2 are SGHTA and FQGNSA. Germline trimming cut 5 bases from V and 5 bases from J; bases unmatched to any gene: 5. This CDR3 contains 13 residues.

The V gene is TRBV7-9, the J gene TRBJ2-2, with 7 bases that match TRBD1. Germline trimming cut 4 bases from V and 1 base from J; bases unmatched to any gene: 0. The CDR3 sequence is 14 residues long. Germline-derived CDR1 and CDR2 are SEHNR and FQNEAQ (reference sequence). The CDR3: CASSWTGNTGELFF. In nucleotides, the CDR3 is TGTGCCAGCAGCTGGACAGGGAACACCGGGGAGCTGTTTTTT.

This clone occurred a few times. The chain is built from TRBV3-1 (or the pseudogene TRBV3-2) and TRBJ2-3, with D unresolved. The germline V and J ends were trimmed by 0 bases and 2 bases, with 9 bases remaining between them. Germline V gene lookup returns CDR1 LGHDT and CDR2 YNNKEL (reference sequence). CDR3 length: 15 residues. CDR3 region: CASSQEGAITDTQYF. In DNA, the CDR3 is TGTGCCAGCAGCCAAGAGGGCGCTATCACAGATACGCAGTATTTT.